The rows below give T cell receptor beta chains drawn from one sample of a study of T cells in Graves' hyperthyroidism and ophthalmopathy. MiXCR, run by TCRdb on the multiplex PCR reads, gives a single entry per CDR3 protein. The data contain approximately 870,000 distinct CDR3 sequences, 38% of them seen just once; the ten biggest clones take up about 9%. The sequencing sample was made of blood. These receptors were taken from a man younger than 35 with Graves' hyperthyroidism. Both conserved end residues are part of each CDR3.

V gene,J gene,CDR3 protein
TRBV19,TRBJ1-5,CASSIEEQHSNQPQHF
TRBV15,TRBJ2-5,CATSRDLMDILPETQYF
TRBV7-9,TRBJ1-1,CASSFWGARGNTEAFF
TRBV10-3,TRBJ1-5,CAISPGMGNQPQHF
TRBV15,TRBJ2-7,CATRYASGTYEQYF
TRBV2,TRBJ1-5,CASSQARGTQPQHF
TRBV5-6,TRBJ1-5,CASSSARVRQPQHF
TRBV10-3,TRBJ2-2,CATWTSGNTGELFF
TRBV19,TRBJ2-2,CASSLVPNTGELFF
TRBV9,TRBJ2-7,CASSRRLGESYEQYF
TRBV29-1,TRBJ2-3,CSVEKRGGVTDTQYF
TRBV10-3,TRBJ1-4,CAISESRQPNEKLFF
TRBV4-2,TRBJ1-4,CASSLSPGNLEGLFF
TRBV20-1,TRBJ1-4,CSSGQPTNEKLFF
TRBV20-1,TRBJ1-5,CSALTVDSNQPQHF
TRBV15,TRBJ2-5,CATSPGGAGVGETQYF
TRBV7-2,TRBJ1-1,CASSLAKMGQNTEAFF
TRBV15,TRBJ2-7,CATSRGAAVTASYEQYF
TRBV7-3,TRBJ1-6,CASSPEVGSPLHF
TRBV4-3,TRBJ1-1,CASSQDLGAETEAFF
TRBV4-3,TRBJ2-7,CASSHGTLYEQYF
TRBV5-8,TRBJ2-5,CASSSRKRTIQETQYF
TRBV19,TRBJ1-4,CASSTGGQGSATNEKLFF
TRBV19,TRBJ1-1,CASSLRTGGMNTEAFF
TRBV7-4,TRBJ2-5,CASSLGWTGGSQETQYF
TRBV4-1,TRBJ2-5,CASSQDSLAGKETQYF
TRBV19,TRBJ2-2,CASSIVVGQFTGELFF
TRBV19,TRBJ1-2,CASRDRINYGYTF
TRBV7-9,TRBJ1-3,CASSLEELYYGNTIYF
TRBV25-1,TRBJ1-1,CASSHRGTNTEAFF
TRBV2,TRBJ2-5,CASRQTGQETQYF
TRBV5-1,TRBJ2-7,CASSSSLGLAGMPYEQYF
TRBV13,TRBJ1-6,CASSLGGYNSPLHF
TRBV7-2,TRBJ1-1,CASSWGEGTEAFF
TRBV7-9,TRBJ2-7,CASGPTGVKEQYF
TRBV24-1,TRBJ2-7,CAQAWDRTREQYF
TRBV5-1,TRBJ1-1,CASSLEGTLNTEAFF
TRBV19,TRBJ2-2,CASSYGTNTGELFF
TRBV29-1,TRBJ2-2,CSVAGSTGELFF
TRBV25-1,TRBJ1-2,CASSYSRGQKDYGYTF
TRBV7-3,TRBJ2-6,CASSLSPGANVLTF
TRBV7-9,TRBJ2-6,CASLSIAGPGGANVLTF
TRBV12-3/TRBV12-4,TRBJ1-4,CASRWRTGGREKLFF
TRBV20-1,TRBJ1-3,CSARALLGPGTGNTIYF
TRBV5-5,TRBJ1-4,CASSWGQGASANEKLFF